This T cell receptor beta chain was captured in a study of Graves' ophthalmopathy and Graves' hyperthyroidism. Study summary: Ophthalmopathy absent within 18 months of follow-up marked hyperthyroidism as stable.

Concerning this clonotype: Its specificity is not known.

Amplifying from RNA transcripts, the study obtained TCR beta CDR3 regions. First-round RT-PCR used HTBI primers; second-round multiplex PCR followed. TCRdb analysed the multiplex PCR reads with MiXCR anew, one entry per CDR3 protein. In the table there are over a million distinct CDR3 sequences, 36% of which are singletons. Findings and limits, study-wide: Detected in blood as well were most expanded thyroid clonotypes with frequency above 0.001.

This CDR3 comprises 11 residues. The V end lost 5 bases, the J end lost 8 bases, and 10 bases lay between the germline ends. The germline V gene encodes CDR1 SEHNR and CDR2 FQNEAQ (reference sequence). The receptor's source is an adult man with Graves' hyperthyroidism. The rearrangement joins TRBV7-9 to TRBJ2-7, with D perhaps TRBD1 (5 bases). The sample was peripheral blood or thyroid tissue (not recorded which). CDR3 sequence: CASSRGSQQYF. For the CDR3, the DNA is TGTGCCAGCAGCAGGGGAAGTCAGCAGTACTTC.